The 26 T cell receptor beta chains reported below all come from one sample, sequenced in a study of blood T cell repertoires in COVID-19. Produced via immunoSEQ multiplex PCR; TCRdb's table is partial and in-frame only. The top ten clones hold approximately 5% of a sample with nearly 95,000 clones, around 87% of them seen once. What was sequenced was peripheral blood. The receptors derive from a woman over 75 with acute or convalescent COVID-19.

This clone was observed once. The rearrangement links TRBV19 to TRBJ2-3; 8 bases are a match to TRBD2. Germline V gives CDR1 LNHDA, CDR2 SQIVND (reference sequence). J was trimmed by 2 bases and V by 3 bases; bases with no gene match: 4. CDR3 length equals 15 residues. In DNA, the CDR3 is TGTGCCAGTAGTATTACTAGCGGAGACACAGATACGCAGTATTTT. This codes for CASSITSGDTDTQYF.

The chain is built from TRBV9 and TRBJ1-6, with D tentatively TRBD1 (6 bases). The germline V gene encodes CDR1 SGDLS and CDR2 YYNGEE. Trimming took 0 bases from V and 8 from J, leaving 15 bases between them. The CDR3 consists of 16 residues. The CDR3 DNA follows: TGTGCCAGCAGCGTAGGGGTACAGGGAACAGATTCACCCCTCCACTTT. This codes for CASSVGVQGTDSPLHF.

The genes are TRBV19 and TRBJ2-4; TRBD1 aligns across 7 bases. The CDR3 totals 14 residues. The V gene's germline CDR1 is LNHDA and CDR2 SQIVND (reference sequence). Trimming cost V 5 bases and J 6 bases; bases outside gene matches: 7. CDR3 amino acids: CASSPQGPGNIQYF. The CDR3 nucleotides read TGTGCCAGTAGTCCACAGGGGCCAGGAAACATTCAGTACTTC.

This clone was seen once. The gene calls are TRBV6-2 or TRBV6-3 and TRBJ1-2; D may be TRBD1 (5 bases). The CDR3 has 15 residues. In germline, CDR1 is MNHEY, CDR2 SVGEGT. V was pared by 1 base and J by 6 bases, with 15 bases between. CDR3 sequence reads: CASSYLLGQVDGYTF. The CDR3 nucleotides are TGTGCCAGCAGTTACTTGCTGGGGCAAGTGGATGGCTACACCTTC.

The gene calls are TRBV28 and TRBJ1-2; D unclear. The CDR3 has 14 amino acids. V lost 6 bases and J 4 bases, leaving 15 bases between the germline ends. Per the germline V gene, CDR1 is MDHEN and CDR2 is SYDVKM. CDR3 nucleotides: TGTGCCAGCAGCACCCCCTCAGTGATCTATGGCTACACCTTC. Translated: CASSTPSVIYGYTF.

The CDR3 reads CSVERGSNEKLFF. Here the CDR3 DNA reads TGCAGCGTTGAGCGGGGGAGTAATGAAAAACTGTTTTTT. The J gene is TRBJ1-4, the V gene TRBV29-1; tentative D call: TRBD1 (5 bases). V was cut by 3 bases and J by 4 bases, with 9 bases left in between. The CDR3 loop spans 13 amino acids. CDR1 is SQVTM, CDR2 ANQGSEA, per germline.

This clone has just a few counts. V gene TRBV2 combines with J gene TRBJ2-5, with TRBD1 identical over 7 bases. The CDR3 totals 15 residues. V was clipped by 6 bases and J by 1 base; unmatched bases: 8. Germline V gives CDR1 SNHLY, CDR2 FYNNEI. The CDR3 DNA reads as TGTGCCAGCAGCGGGCCTAACAGGGGCCAAGAGACCCAGTACTTC. Protein: CASSGPNRGQETQYF.

This clone appeared once. V is TRBV7-9 and J is TRBJ2-7, with 7 bases fitting TRBD1. J was trimmed by 0 bases and V by 3 bases; bases with no gene match: 2. Per germline, CDR1 SEHNR and CDR2 FQNEAQ (reference sequence). The CDR3 covers 14 residues. CDR3 in DNA: TGTGCCAGCAGCTTGACAGGGAGCTCCTACGAGCAGTACTTC. Translating it yields CASSLTGSSYEQYF.

This clone was observed a few times. This chain links TRBV11-2 with TRBJ1-2, with a weak D call TRBD1 (5 bases). The CDR3 is 15 amino acids. V lost 1 base and J lost 4, with 13 bases in between. In germline, CDR1 is SGHAT, CDR2 FQNNGV. This CDR3 is CASSLVAGWGYGYTF. The CDR3 coding sequence is TGTGCCAGCAGCTTAGTGGCAGGGTGGGGCTATGGCTACACCTTC.

V is TRBV1 and J is TRBJ2-1; TRBD2 was called by the table and not checked on the DNA. TRBV1 is a pseudogene locus. The CDR3 consists of 16 residues. This CDR3 is CTSSQEKWGRSNEQFF. CDR3 DNA: TGCACCAGCAGCCAGGAAAAGTGGGGGAGGAGCAATGAGCAGTTCTTC.

V usage is TRBV6-1 and J usage is TRBJ2-5; tentative D call: TRBD1 (8 bases). The CDR3 is 15 amino acids. Germline V gives CDR1 MNHNS, CDR2 SASEGT. The V end was cut by 3 bases, the J end by 7 bases, with 18 bases between. CDR3 in amino acids: CASSDVRTGGATQYF. The DNA of the CDR3 is TGTGCCAGCAGTGACGTCCGTACAGGGGGGGCGACCCAGTACTTC.

The chain combines TRBV19 with TRBJ1-1; D unresolved. V lost 5 bases and J 7 bases, leaving 14 bases between the germline ends. Germline V gene data show CDR1 as LNHDA and CDR2 as SQIVND (reference sequence). This CDR3 contains 13 residues. CDR3 sequence (DNA): TGTGCCAGTAGTCCTAACGTCGGGAATGAAGCTTTCTTT. It is translated as CASSPNVGNEAFF.

The chain has TRBV13 and TRBJ2-3, with a tentative D call TRBD2 (6 bases). Per germline, CDR1 PRHDT and CDR2 FYEKMQ (reference sequence). The CDR3 contains 12 residues. V lost 4 bases to trimming and J lost 9 bases, with 11 bases between them. The CDR3 loop reads CASSSGLYTQYF. The CDR3 nucleotides read TGTGCCAGCAGCTCGGGACTTTACACGCAGTATTTT. The entire variable domain, with the rest obtained from reference TRBV13 and TRBJ2-3, is as follows: AAGVIQSPRHLIKEKRETATLKCYPIPRHDTVYWYQQGPGQDPQFLISFYEKMQSDKGSIPDRFSAQQFSDYHSELNMSSLELGDSALYFCASSSGLYTQYFGPGTRLTVL.

This clone showed up just a few times. The chain links TRBV6-5 to TRBJ1-2; D is undetermined. Looked up from germline, CDR1 is MNHEY and CDR2 is SVGAGI. The V end was cut by 6 bases, the J end by 4 bases, with 15 bases between. The CDR3 sequence is 14 residues long. In nucleotides, the CDR3 is TGTGCCAGCAGGAGCGGAGGATTCGGCTATGGCTACACCTTC. It specifies CASRSGGFGYGYTF.

The DNA of the CDR3 is TGTGCCAGCAGTACTCCCCAGGGGTGGAATGAGCAGTTCTTC. Protein sequence: CASSTPQGWNEQFF. The chain uses TRBV5-4 and TRBJ2-1; D may be TRBD1 (6 bases). Trimming pared 5 bases from V and 7 bases from J, leaving 16 bases between. Germline CDR1 and CDR2: SGHNT and YYREEE (reference sequence). CDR3 length: 14 amino acids.

V is TRBV5-1 and J is TRBJ2-5, with 12 bases that match TRBD2. Trimming removed 5 bases from V and 1 base from J; junction bases left unmatched: 6. The CDR3 is 16 residues long. Germline values: CDR1 SGHRS, CDR2 YFSETQ. The CDR3 region has the DNA TGCGCCAGCAGGACCGGACTAGCGGGGTCCCAAGAGACCCAGTACTTC. This translates into CASRTGLAGSQETQYF.

This sequence joins TRBV2 and TRBJ1-5; D unresolved. Trimming removed 4 bases at V and 7 bases at J, with 23 bases between. Germline V lookup: CDR1 SNHLY, CDR2 FYNNEI. The CDR3 totals 17 residues. The CDR3 protein is CASSGRTAVGGGQPQHF. CDR3 nucleotide sequence: TGTGCCAGCAGTGGACGAACTGCGGTGGGAGGAGGACAGCCCCAGCATTTT.

The CDR3 region is CASSEGLAGAISYEQYF. For the CDR3, the DNA is TGTGCCAGCAGCGAAGGACTAGCGGGGGCCATTTCCTACGAGCAGTACTTC. This chain connects TRBV9 to TRBJ2-7, with TRBD2 matching 13 bases. With 3 bases clipped from V and 1 base from J, the junction kept 7 bases outside the gene matches. The CDR3 runs to 17 residues. The germline V gene has CDR1 SGDLS and CDR2 YYNGEE.

This clone was counted a few times. The chain has TRBV6-5 and TRBJ1-2, with D unresolved. The V and J ends lost 2 bases and 8 bases respectively, with 12 bases between them. The CDR3 length is 13 residues. Germline CDR1 is MNHEY and CDR2 is SVGAGI. The CDR3 sequence: CASSYARREGYTF. In DNA, the CDR3 is TGTGCCAGCAGTTACGCCCGACGGGAAGGCTACACCTTC.

This chain joins TRBV5-1 and TRBJ1-4; possible D gene TRBD1, 6 bases. V was clipped by 3 bases and J by 7 bases, with 19 bases between them. Germline values: CDR1 SGHRS, CDR2 YFSETQ. This CDR3 region has 16 residues. CDR3 bases: TGCGCCAGCAGCTCGGCACAACAGGGTGTGGGTGAAAAACTGTTTTTT. Amino acids: CASSSAQQGVGEKLFF.

J is TRBJ1-1 and V is TRBV19; TRBD1 matches at 7 bases. The CDR3 runs 16 residues. CDR1 and CDR2 (germline): LNHDA, SQIVND (reference sequence). V was clipped by 5 bases and J by 2 bases; unmatched bases: 11. The CDR3 loop is CASSVRVGGLNTEAFF. In DNA form, the CDR3 reads TGTGCCAGTAGTGTCCGTGTAGGGGGCCTAAACACTGAAGCTTTCTTT.

The genes are TRBV5-8 and TRBJ2-2; D possibly corresponds to TRBD1 (6 bases). Germline V gene lookup returns CDR1 SGHTS and CDR2 YDEGEE. Deletions cut 0 bases from V and 3 bases from J, with 15 bases between. The length of the CDR3 is 17 residues. CDR3 region: CASSLETGRSDTGELFF. The CDR3 nucleotides read TGTGCCAGCAGCTTGGAAACAGGGAGAAGTGACACCGGGGAGCTGTTTTTT.

This clone was detected once. The chain is built from TRBV21-1 and TRBJ1-6; the table's D call, TRBD1, has no DNA check behind it. TRBV21-1 is a listed pseudogene. This CDR3 has 18 amino acids. The CDR3 is CASSKLIMGTGRRSPLHF. CDR3 in DNA: TGTGCCAGCAGCAAACTAATTATGGGGACAGGGAGGCGTTCACCCCTCCACTTT.

This CDR3 reads CASSPRLAGGQETQYF. The DNA for the CDR3 is TGTGCCAGTAGTCCTAGACTAGCGGGAGGACAAGAGACCCAGTACTTC. J is TRBJ2-5 and V is TRBV19; 13 bases agree with TRBD2. CDR3 length equals 16 residues. J lost 2 bases, V lost 5 bases, and 5 bases had no gene match. The germline CDR1 and CDR2 sequences are LNHDA and SQIVND (reference sequence).

The chain employs TRBV4-1 and TRBJ2-7; 8 nucleotides align to TRBD2. The CDR3 is made up of 19 amino acids. Trimming cost V 0 bases and J 0 bases; bases outside gene matches: 13. Germline loops: CDR1 MGHRA, CDR2 YSYEKL. As DNA, the CDR3 is TGCGCCAGCAGCCAAGATCTTACGCGGTTAGCGGGGTACTCCTACGAGCAGTACTTC. It specifies CASSQDLTRLAGYSYEQYF.

The chain carries TRBV5-4 and TRBJ1-3; possibly TRBD1 for D (6 bases). The germline V and J ends were trimmed by 1 base and 4 bases, with 6 bases remaining between them. The germline V gene encodes CDR1 SGHNT and CDR2 YYREEE (reference sequence). The CDR3 length is 13 residues. The CDR3 reads CASSLTGGNTIYF. The CDR3 nucleotides read TGTGCCAGCAGCTTGACAGGGGGAAACACCATATATTTT.